This note documents a single TCR beta chain sequence. Its cognate antigen is unknown. The junction does not match germline at one end; this may be a read error. The data belong to a study of tumor-infiltrating lymphocytes in primary liver carcinoma. In the study overall: Subjects consisted of male and female patients aged 30 to 69 years. Study-wide results and limits: Significantly larger top-250-clone fractions were found in tumors than in blood (p = 0.039). Merely about 7-24% of top clones occurred in all five tumor regions. Relative to tumor region pairs, the tumor-adjacent and tumor-blood pairs showed overlap that was lower.

Per the germline V gene, CDR1 is ENHRY and CDR2 is SYGVKD. The CDR3 totals 14 residues. Using a constant-region primer together with ProtoScript II reverse transcriptase, TCR beta cDNA was made from roughly 520 ng of total RNA. Libraries for TCR beta were built through three nested multiplex PCR rounds, which together made up a slightly modified ARM-PCR procedure. A C-beta reverse primer was combined with TRBV1-TRBV30 forward primers in the first two PCR rounds, and each round had approximately 9 cycles. In TCRdb, the multiplex PCR reads were re-called with MiXCR into one record per CDR3 protein. Among roughly 25,000 distinct CDR3 sequences listed, about 73% were seen once. Unsorted bulk tissue of roughly 18-32 mg yielded co-extracted RNA and DNA.

The sample was liver tumor tissue from sampling region 3. Subset noted: tumor region T3, left-lateral pole. The TCR sequence derives from a man in his forties with primary liver carcinoma and hepatitis B virus infection. J is TRBJ1-5 and V is TRBV10-3; D unclear. CDR3 in amino acids: CAISEYEGDQPQLF. In nucleotides, the CDR3 is TGTGCCATTAGTGAGTATGAGGGCGATCAGCCCCAGCTATTT.